This T cell receptor beta chain stems from a study of CXCR3-negative and CXCR3-positive naive CD8 T cells. The TRB cDNA libraries were prepared by 5' RACE with UMI labels. Each CDR3 protein gets one entry in TCRdb, which reprocessed the 5' RACE reads and gives no DNA. In all, the sample yields some 40,000 distinct CDR3 sequences. The CDR3 sequence is 15 residues long. Looked up from germline, CDR1 is MNHNY and CDR2 is SVGAGI (reference sequence). Sequencing was carried out using memory CD8+ T cells from blood. This chain links TRBV6-6 with TRBJ2-7; TCRdb lists TRBD1, though no DNA is available to test this call. The receptor was derived from a human donor in good health. Some clones in this sample may be carry-over from other donors' samples. This chain's CDR3 is CASSSRDRGFLEQYF.